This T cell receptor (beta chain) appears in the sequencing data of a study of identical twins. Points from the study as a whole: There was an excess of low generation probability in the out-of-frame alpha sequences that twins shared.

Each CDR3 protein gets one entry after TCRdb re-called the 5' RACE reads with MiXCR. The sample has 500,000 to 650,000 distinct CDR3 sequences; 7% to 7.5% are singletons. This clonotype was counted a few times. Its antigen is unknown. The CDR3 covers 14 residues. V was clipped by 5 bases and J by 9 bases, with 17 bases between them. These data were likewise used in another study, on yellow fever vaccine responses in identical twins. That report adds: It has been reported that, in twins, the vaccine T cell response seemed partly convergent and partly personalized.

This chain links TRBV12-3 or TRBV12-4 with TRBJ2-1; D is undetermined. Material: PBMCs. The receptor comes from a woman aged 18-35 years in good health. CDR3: CASSTTTNRVEQFF. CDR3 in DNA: TGTGCCAGCAGTACAACGACAAACCGGGTTGAGCAGTTCTTC.